The sequence of this TCR beta chain was determined in a study of T cell responses to AZD1222 COVID-19 vaccine. The assay was immunoSEQ multiplex PCR, and TCRdb's table has in-frame clones only and misses some. The repertoire consists of about 200,000 clones, with 90% to 95% occurring once and the leading ten covering approximately 1%. Germline loops: CDR1 SEHNR, CDR2 FQNEAQ (reference sequence). CDR3 length: 13 amino acids. Trimming took off 8 bases at V and 6 bases at J, with 16 bases between the two ends. The receptor's source is an adult who received the AZD1222 COVID-19 vaccine. The chain recombines TRBV7-9 with TRBJ1-2; D is possibly TRBD1 (5 bases). Sequenced here: peripheral blood, sampled 28 days after the second AZD1222 dose. DNA of the CDR3: TGTGCCAGCTCCCCACGGGGGGGAGATGGCTACACCTTC. This encodes CASSPRGGDGYTF.